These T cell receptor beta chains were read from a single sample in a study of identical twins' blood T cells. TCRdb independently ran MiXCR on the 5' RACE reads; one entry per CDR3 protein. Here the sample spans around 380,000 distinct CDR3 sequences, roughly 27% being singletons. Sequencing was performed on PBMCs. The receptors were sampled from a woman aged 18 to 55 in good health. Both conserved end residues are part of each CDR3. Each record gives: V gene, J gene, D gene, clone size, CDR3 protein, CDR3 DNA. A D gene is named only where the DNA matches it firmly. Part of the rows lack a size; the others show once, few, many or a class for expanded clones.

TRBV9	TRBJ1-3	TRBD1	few	CASSRHNRGTSGNTIYF	TGTGCCAGCAGTCGACACAACAGGGGGACGTCTGGAAACACCATATATTTT
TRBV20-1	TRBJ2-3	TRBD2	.	CSARDREGVYPDTQYF	TGCAGTGCTAGAGATCGGGAGGGAGTTTACCCAGATACGCAGTATTTT
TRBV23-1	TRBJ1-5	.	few	CASSQSGSRTPERSNQPQHF	TGCGCCAGCAGTCAATCCGGGAGCAGGACCCCAGAGCGGTCAAATCAGCCCCAGCATTTT
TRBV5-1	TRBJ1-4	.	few	CASSDDGSTNEKLFF	TGCGCCAGCAGCGACGACGGATCAACTAATGAAAAACTGTTTTTT
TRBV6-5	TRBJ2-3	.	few	CASSWTGREYF	TGTGCCAGCAGTTGGACAGGGAGGGAGTATTTT
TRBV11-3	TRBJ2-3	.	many	CASSLRQEHPDTQYF	TGTGCCAGCAGCTTGCGACAGGAGCATCCAGATACGCAGTATTTT
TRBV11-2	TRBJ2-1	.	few	CASSGLARAYNEQFF	TGTGCCAGCAGCGGTCTAGCGAGGGCCTACAATGAGCAGTTCTTC
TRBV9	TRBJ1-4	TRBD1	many	CASSVWTGVNEKLFF	TGTGCCAGCAGCGTTTGGACAGGGGTTAACGAAAAACTGTTTTTT
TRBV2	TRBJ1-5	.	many	CASKYRATSNQPQHF	TGTGCCAGCAAATACCGAGCAACGAGCAATCAGCCCCAGCATTTT
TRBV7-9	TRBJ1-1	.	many	CASSFGGNTEAFF	TGTGCCAGCAGCTTTGGGGGGAACACTGAAGCTTTCTTT
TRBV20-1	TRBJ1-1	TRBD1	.	CSARVRTGKDTEAFF	TGCAGTGCTAGGGTCCGGACAGGGAAGGACACTGAAGCTTTCTTT
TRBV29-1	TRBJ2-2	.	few	CSVEGHPNTGELFF	TGCAGCGTTGAGGGACACCCGAACACCGGGGAGCTGTTTTTT
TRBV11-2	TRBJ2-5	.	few	CASSLLTLGETQYF	TGTGCCAGCAGCTTATTGACGTTGGGGGAGACCCAGTACTTC